This T cell receptor (beta chain) was sequenced in a study of graft-versus-host responses after intestinal transplantation. Some clones are missing from TCRdb's copy, which holds only in-frame ones; the method was immunoSEQ multiplex PCR. The sample comprises 80,000 to 95,000 clones, 90% to 95% of which are singletons, and roughly 5.5% rests with the top ten. Concerning this clone itself: What it binds is not known.

The sequence came from a human donor who received an intestinal transplant. The sequences come from unstimulated CD8+ T cells sorted from spleen or lymph node cells, collected before intestinal transplant.

The CDR3 loop reads CATRLAGGRKNEQFF. The CDR3 region has the DNA TGTGCCACCCGACTAGCGGGAGGCCGAAAGAATGAGCAGTTCTTC. The genes are TRBV6-6 and TRBJ2-1, with 13 bases lining up with TRBD2. CDR1 MNHNY and CDR2 SVGAGI come from the germline V gene (reference sequence). V lost 10 bases to trimming and J lost 7 bases; unmatched junction nucleotides: 10. The CDR3 has 15 residues.